Listed below are T cell receptor beta chains from one sample, sequenced in a study of shared clonotypes between healthy human individuals. Data came from immunoSEQ multiplex PCR; TCRdb stores just in-frame clones and leaves some out. The table lists over a million clones, approximately 97% of them singletons. Sequenced material: naive CD4+ T cells sorted from blood. These receptor sequences come from a man younger than 45 in good health. Each CDR3 is given without its conserved first and last residue.

CDR3: ASSMDTGGDEQF
V: TRBV19

CDR3: ASSPKAGGPSGGQYEQY
V: TRBV5-4

CDR3: ASSPPRRGREPQH
V: TRBV5-1

CDR3: ASSPPNSGRGGREQF
V: TRBV18

CDR3: ASSPGLAETQY
V: TRBV7-6

CDR3: ASRRPGQGYYEQY
V: TRBV11-2

CDR3: ASSEGLAGNNEQF
V: TRBV10-2

CDR3: ASSLQETQY
V: TRBV11-2

CDR3: ASSDRTNTGELF
V: TRBV6-4

CDR3: ASSPGLARNGELF
V: TRBV18

CDR3: AWGQGGYEQY
V: TRBV30

CDR3: AISLGSLNTGELF
V: TRBV10-3

CDR3: ASSSLAGGPYEQY
V: TRBV11-2

CDR3: ASRWGQGYEQY
V: TRBV10-2

CDR3: ASAVDPGLETQY
V: TRBV5-1

CDR3: ASRSDRGWPEAF
V: TRBV11-2

CDR3: ASRLGRGAGTDTQY
V: TRBV5-1

CDR3: ASSLISRNTGELF
V: TRBV27

CDR3: ASSFDPFNEQF
V: TRBV5-5